These 10 T cell receptor beta chains came from one sample sequenced in a study of OX40 agonist ivuxolimab in advanced cancers. Sequencing was performed with immunoSEQ multiplex PCR; in TCRdb, only in-frame clones are kept and a portion is missing. The sample includes about 53,000 clones, more than 70% seen only once; the top ten take approximately 4.2%. The specimen comprised CD4+ or CD8+ T cells sorted from blood, sampled in a trial of the OX40 agonist ivuxolimab. The receptors stem from an adult with an advanced solid tumor such as melanoma, head and neck, liver or kidney cancer.

The rearrangement links TRBV19 to TRBJ2-7; the match to TRBD2 covers 14 bases. The J segment lost 4 bases and the V segment lost 4 bases, leaving 9 bases of the junction unmatched. CDR1 is LNHDA and CDR2 is SQIVND in the germline V gene (reference sequence). The length of the CDR3 is 17 residues. CDR3 in DNA: TGTGCCAGTAGTACCCCGGGACTAGCGGGAGCATCTTACGAGCAGTACTTC. Translated, it gives CASSTPGLAGASYEQYF. Based on the CDR3 plus reference TRBV19 and TRBJ2-7, the full variable domain is DGGITQSPKYLFRKEGQNVTLSCEQNLNHDAMYWYRQDPGQGLRLIYYSQIVNDFQKGDIAEGYSVSREKKESFPLTVTSAQKNPTAFYLCASSTPGLAGASYEQYFGPGTRLTVT.

V is TRBV5-1 and J is TRBJ2-7; D is ambiguous. Germline V CDR1 and CDR2: SGHRS, YFSETQ. This CDR3 is built from 13 residues. Trimming shortened V by 2 bases and J by 3 bases, and 9 bases separated the two germline ends. The CDR3 nucleotides read TGCGCCAGCAGCTTAGATGGAAACTACGAGCAGTACTTC. Translated, it gives CASSLDGNYEQYF. Drawing the rest from reference TRBV5-1 and TRBJ2-7, the complete variable domain is KAGVTQTPRYLIKTRGQQVTLSCSPISGHRSVSWYQQTPGQGLQFLFEYFSETQRNKGNFPGRFSGRQFSNSRSEMNVSTLELGDSALYLCASSLDGNYEQYFGPGTRLTVT.

The chain employs TRBV9 and TRBJ2-3; no reliable D call. Trimming left V 4 bases short and J 5 bases short, with 8 bases between. The CDR3 covers 12 residues. Per the germline V gene, CDR1 is SGDLS and CDR2 is YYNGEE. The DNA for the CDR3 is TGTGCCAGCAGCCCCCTCGGAGATACGCAGTATTTT. It yields the protein CASSPLGDTQYF. The full variable domain, with the rest looked up from reference TRBV9 and TRBJ2-3, is DSGVTQTPKHLITATGQRVTLRCSPRSGDLSVYWYQQSLDQGLQFLIQYYNGEERAKGNILERFSAQQFPDLHSELNLSSLELGDSALYFCASSPLGDTQYFGPGTRLTVL.

This clone came up once. The chain combines TRBV29-1 with TRBJ2-2, with a possible D match to TRBD1 (6 bases). Germline CDR1 and CDR2: SQVTM and ANQGSEA. This CDR3 comprises 14 residues. V was trimmed by 3 bases and J by 4 bases, leaving 12 bases between them. Here the CDR3 reads CSVDQGFGTGELFF. The CDR3 DNA sequence: TGCAGCGTTGATCAGGGGTTCGGCACCGGGGAGCTGTTTTTT.

V and J are TRBV7-2 and TRBJ1-2; D remains ambiguous. The germline gives CDR1 SGHTA, CDR2 FQGNSA. Deletions cut 1 base from V and 5 bases from J, with 11 bases between. The CDR3 sequence is 14 residues long. The chain's CDR3 is CASSLEGRTYGYTF. Here the CDR3 DNA reads TGTGCCAGCAGCTTAGAGGGCAGAACTTATGGCTACACCTTC.

The rearrangement joins TRBV11-2 to TRBJ2-7; D gene unclear. Trimming removed 4 bases from V and 7 bases from J, with 14 bases in between. Germline loops: CDR1 SGHAT, CDR2 FQNNGV. This CDR3 is 13 amino acids long. The chain's CDR3 is CASSSLVGLEQYF. CDR3 DNA: TGTGCCAGCAGCTCCCTAGTAGGCCTTGAGCAGTACTTC.

The J gene is TRBJ1-3, the V gene TRBV19; the match to TRBD1 covers 8 bases. V lost 10 bases to trimming and J lost 1 base; unmatched junction nucleotides: 21. The CDR3 is made up of 19 amino acids. CDR1 is LNHDA, CDR2 SQIVND, per germline (reference sequence). CDR3 DNA sequence: TGTGCCACCGAACCCTTCAGGGGGCAAGCGGGCTCGTCTGGAAACACCATATATTTT. Protein: CATEPFRGQAGSSGNTIYF.

The V call is TRBV28, the J call TRBJ2-2, with 8 nucleotides matching TRBD1. The CDR3 length is 15 residues. V was pared by 9 bases and J by 4 bases, with 10 bases of the junction left unmatched. Germline-derived CDR1 and CDR2 are MDHEN and SYDVKM. The CDR3 reads CASCGTGGFTGELFF. Written as DNA, the CDR3 is TGTGCCAGTTGTGGGACAGGCGGATTCACCGGGGAGCTGTTTTTT.

This chain connects TRBV19 to TRBJ2-5, with TRBD1 matching over 7 bases. The J call may be in error: the DNA end matches TRBJ2-7 better. CDR3 length equals 15 residues. Germline V CDR1 and CDR2: LNHDA, SQIVND (reference sequence). CDR3 amino acids: CASRDGQAGSYEQYF. DNA for the CDR3: TGTGCCAGTAGGGACGGACAGGCTGGCTCCTACGAGCAGTACTTC.

Here the CDR3 reads CASSPGTGGSTPQSYEQYF. CDR3 in DNA: TGTGCCAGCAGCCCGGGGACAGGGGGCTCAACCCCCCAATCCTACGAGCAGTACTTC. This chain links TRBV5-4 with TRBJ2-7; TRBD1 agrees at 12 bases. Germline V gene lookup returns CDR1 SGHNT and CDR2 YYREEE (reference sequence). CDR3 length equals 19 residues. The trim removed 4 bases at V and 1 base at J, leaving 15 bases unmatched.